Shown below are 30 T cell receptor beta chains from a single sample sequenced in a study of blood T cell repertoires in COVID-19 (dated by TCRdb to between 2020 and 2021). Preparation of the library involved the immunoSEQ multiplex PCR assay. Sourced from immuneACCESS, this table was stored by TCRdb with only in-frame sequences that have V and J called. A share of the clones is absent; for the studies checked, an unresolved V gene accounts for under half, and the remainder has no known explanation. The sample data list some 340,000 clones, and about 85% of these were observed just once. Together, the top ten hold 3.5% to 4% of the sample. Specimen: peripheral blood. The receptor source for this set is a woman under 30 with acute or convalescent COVID-19.

This clone was recorded once. This chain joins TRBV4-1 and TRBJ1-5; TRBD1 matches 12 bases. Germline-derived CDR1 and CDR2 are MGHRA and YSYEKL. Germline trimming cut 0 bases from V and 7 bases from J; bases unmatched to any gene: 7. The CDR3 has 17 amino acids. CDR3 sequence reads: CASSQDGTGGARQPQHF. DNA for the CDR3: TGCGCCAGCAGCCAAGATGGGACAGGGGGCGCTCGGCAGCCCCAGCATTTT.

This clone occurred once. The V call is TRBV28, the J call TRBJ2-7, with 12 bases identical to TRBD1. This CDR3 has 16 amino acids. CDR1 is MDHEN and CDR2 is SYDVKM in the germline V gene. The junction had 13 bases not matched to a gene; V was cut back by 8 bases and J by 5 bases. CDR3 sequence reads: CASGGVPGQGAHEQYF. The CDR3 DNA reads TGTGCCAGCGGGGGAGTTCCGGGACAGGGGGCCCACGAGCAGTACTTC.

The chain carries TRBV5-6 and TRBJ2-7; 7 bases are a match to TRBD1. V gave up 3 bases and J gave up 0 bases; unmatched junction bases: 3. The CDR3 totals 14 residues. The germline V gene has CDR1 SGHDT and CDR2 YYEEEE. CDR3 bases: TGTGCCAGCAGCTCCGGGACAGTCTCCTACGAGCAGTACTTC. Translating gives CASSSGTVSYEQYF. Full variable domain (missing parts from reference TRBV5-6 and TRBJ2-7): DAGVTQSPTHLIKTRGQQVTLRCSPKSGHDTVSWYQQALGQGPQFIFQYYEEEERQRGNFPDRFSGHQFPNYSSELNVNALLLGDSALYLCASSSGTVSYEQYFGPGTRLTVT.

This chain joins TRBV9 and TRBJ2-3; TRBD2 agrees at 8 bases. V dropped 2 bases and J dropped 4; count of bases not matched to a gene: 9. The CDR3 runs 16 residues. Germline CDR1 and CDR2: SGDLS and YYNGEE. CDR3 in amino acids: CASSVSASGLPDTQYF. The CDR3 bases are TGTGCCAGCAGCGTTTCGGCTAGCGGGTTACCAGATACGCAGTATTTT.

This clone was counted once. The chain links TRBV28 to TRBJ2-7; 10 bases line up with TRBD1. The CDR3 contains 14 residues. Looked up from germline, CDR1 is MDHEN and CDR2 is SYDVKM. The junction had 2 bases not matched to a gene; V was cut back by 6 bases and J by 0 bases. CDR3: CASSDRGLSYEQYF. DNA for the CDR3: TGTGCCAGCAGCGACAGGGGGCTCTCCTACGAGCAGTACTTC.

V and J are TRBV4-2 and TRBJ1-2; a weak D match, TRBD1 (6 bases). This CDR3 contains 16 residues. Per the germline V gene, CDR1 is LGHNA and CDR2 is YNFKEQ. Trimming left V 2 bases short and J 3 bases short, with 16 bases between. The CDR3 region is CASSQSPGQEYYGYTF. For the CDR3, the DNA is TGTGCCAGCAGCCAATCCCCGGGACAAGAATACTATGGCTACACCTTC.

This clone was recorded a few times. V is TRBV27 and J is TRBJ1-3; D not resolved. Germline lookup yields CDR1 MNHEY and CDR2 SMNVEV (reference sequence). Trimming stripped 5 bases from V and 0 bases from J, with 14 bases between. CDR3 length: 16 amino acids. The CDR3 DNA reads TGTGCCAGCAGTCCTTACGACGGGTTCTCTGGAAACACCATATATTTT. This translates into CASSPYDGFSGNTIYF.

Details on this clone: The sample has other DNA sequences that encode this CDR3 too. This chain links TRBV6-5 with TRBJ2-5; 7 nucleotides match TRBD2. The CDR3 sequence is 15 residues long. V shed 6 bases, J shed 8 bases, and the junction held 15 bases outside the gene matches. Germline CDR1 is MNHEY and CDR2 is SVGAGI. The CDR3 loop is CASSQNTGGRETQYF. The CDR3 nucleotides are TGTGCCAGCAGCCAAAACACTGGGGGGAGGGAAACCCAGTACTTC.

This chain uses TRBV24-1 with TRBJ1-1; weak D call: TRBD1 (6 bases). V was cut by 7 bases and J by 11 bases, with 16 bases left in between. The CDR3 contains 12 residues. From germline, CDR1 is KGHDR and CDR2 SFDVKD. The DNA of the CDR3 is TGTGCCACCAGGATAGTACAGGGAGGGGCTTTCTTT. Translated, it gives CATRIVQGGAFF.

In this sample, this clone turned up once. The CDR3 DNA reads as TGTGCCAGCAGCGGACTAGATAAGGCCGGGGAGCTGTTTTTT. Amino acids: CASSGLDKAGELFF. The V and J genes are TRBV27 and TRBJ2-2; 7 nucleotides match TRBD2. J was trimmed by 6 bases and V by 6 bases; bases with no gene match: 7. CDR3 length: 14 amino acids. Germline V CDR1 and CDR2: MNHEY, SMNVEV (reference sequence).

This chain links TRBV19 with TRBJ2-2; no definite D call. The germline CDR1 and CDR2 sequences are LNHDA and SQIVND (reference sequence). CDR3 length equals 15 residues. V was shortened by 7 bases and J by 1 base, with 13 bases between the two germline ends. The CDR3 sequence: CASKSGSMNTGELFF. The CDR3 region has the DNA TGTGCCAGTAAATCAGGATCTATGAACACCGGGGAGCTGTTTTTT.

The chain uses TRBV4-2 and TRBJ2-1; D is possibly TRBD2 (6 bases). V was trimmed by 4 bases and J by 0 bases, leaving 13 bases between them. CDR3 length equals 16 residues. CDR1 and CDR2 from the germline V gene are LGHNA and YNFKEQ. Written as DNA, the CDR3 is TGTGCCAGCAGCCTGGGACTGGAGAGCTCCTACAATGAGCAGTTCTTC. Encoded protein: CASSLGLESSYNEQFF.

The chain recombines TRBV28 with TRBJ1-2; 8 nucleotides match TRBD1. Per the germline V gene, CDR1 is MDHEN and CDR2 is SYDVKM. This CDR3 is built from 14 residues. The V and J ends lost 5 bases and 6 bases, in that order; junction bases with no gene match: 8. CDR3 residues: CASSIRDRWNGYTF. The CDR3 nucleotides read TGTGCCAGCAGTATCCGGGACAGGTGGAATGGCTACACCTTC.

This clone has a handful of counts. The chain carries TRBV5-6 and TRBJ1-2; D is uncertain. V lost 0 bases, J lost 5 bases, and 11 bases lay in between. This CDR3 has 14 residues. Germline CDR1 SGHDT, CDR2 YYEEEE. The CDR3 nucleotides are TGTGCCAGCAGCTTGGGAGGCTTCGGGTATGGCTACACCTTC. Its translation is CASSLGGFGYGYTF.

This chain links TRBV9 with TRBJ1-1, with no clear D. The CDR3 is 16 residues long. The V gene lost 3 bases and the J gene lost 5 bases, with 20 bases spanning the gap. Germline V gene lookup returns CDR1 SGDLS and CDR2 YYNGEE. CDR3 sequence reads: CASSGSTDDPRTEAFF. CDR3 nucleotides: TGTGCCAGCAGCGGATCCACTGATGACCCGCGGACTGAAGCTTTCTTT.

The chain combines TRBV11-2 with TRBJ1-1; no firm D call. CDR1 and CDR2 (germline): SGHAT, FQNNGV. V was cut by 0 bases and J by 9 bases, with 5 bases left in between. This CDR3 is built from 11 residues. The CDR3 loop reads CASSLDNKAFF. The CDR3 nucleotides are TGTGCCAGCAGCTTAGATAACAAAGCTTTCTTT.

V usage is TRBV7-7 and J usage is TRBJ2-7; 12 positions match TRBD2. The CDR3 is made up of 15 amino acids. Per the germline V gene, CDR1 is SSHAT and CDR2 is FNYEAQ (reference sequence). Trimming took 5 bases from V and 4 from J; bases not matched to a gene: 6. The CDR3 is CASSAGLAGRYEQYF. CDR3 bases: TGTGCCAGCAGCGCCGGACTAGCGGGAAGGTACGAGCAGTACTTC.

J is TRBJ2-5 and V is TRBV24-1; D possibly corresponds to TRBD2 (5 bases). Trimming cost V 5 bases and J 4 bases, with 13 bases left between them. The CDR3 extends over 14 amino acids. Germline V gene lookup returns CDR1 KGHDR and CDR2 SFDVKD. The CDR3 reads CATSGFSEVETQYF. The CDR3 nucleotides read TGTGCCACCAGTGGGTTTAGCGAAGTAGAGACCCAGTACTTC.

This clone occurred a few times. V usage is TRBV5-8 and J usage is TRBJ2-7; 9 bases map to TRBD2. The CDR3 covers 16 residues. V was pared by 0 bases and J by 2 bases, with 6 bases of the junction left unmatched. The germline CDR1 and CDR2 sequences are SGHTS and YDEGEE. CDR3 in amino acids: CASSLAGVAGAYEQYF. CDR3 coding DNA: TGTGCCAGCAGCTTGGCCGGGGTAGCGGGAGCCTACGAGCAGTACTTC.

The chain links TRBV10-3 to TRBJ1-4, with D perhaps TRBD1 (6 bases). Trimming cost V 0 bases and J 5 bases, with 10 bases left between them. The CDR3 sequence is 15 residues long. CDR1 and CDR2 from the germline V gene are ENHRY and SYGVKD. The CDR3 nucleotides read TGTGCCATCAGTGAGTCAGCAGGGGCGAATGAAAAACTGTTTTTT. Translation gives CAISESAGANEKLFF.

The rearrangement links TRBV7-2 to TRBJ2-5, with 8 nucleotides matching TRBD1. The V and J ends lost 1 base and 0 bases, in that order; junction bases with no gene match: 1. Germline V gene sequence: CDR1 SGHTA, CDR2 FQGNSA. The CDR3 runs 15 residues. CDR3 nucleotide sequence: TGTGCCAGCAGCTTAGAGGACAGGGACCAAGAGACCCAGTACTTC. It yields the protein CASSLEDRDQETQYF.

The J gene is TRBJ2-7, the V gene TRBV19, with D uncertain. The V gene lost 3 bases and the J gene lost 2 bases, with 17 bases spanning the gap. Per germline, CDR1 LNHDA and CDR2 SQIVND (reference sequence). The CDR3 has 16 residues. The CDR3 protein is CASSIAAWLPTYEQYF. CDR3 nucleotides: TGTGCCAGTAGTATTGCGGCTTGGTTGCCAACCTACGAGCAGTACTTC.

The chain is built from TRBV6-2 or TRBV6-3 and TRBJ1-4, with TRBD1 matching over 7 bases. J gave up 6 bases and V 4 bases, and 5 bases lay outside the gene matches. This CDR3 region has 14 residues. CDR1 MNHEY and CDR2 SVGEGT come from the germline V gene. CDR3 sequence reads: CASSWRQGDEKLFF. The DNA of the CDR3 is TGTGCCAGCAGTTGGAGACAGGGCGATGAAAAACTGTTTTTT.

The chain links TRBV9 to TRBJ1-2; TRBD1 is a possible D gene (5 bases). The CDR3 is made up of 15 amino acids. The germline CDR1 and CDR2 sequences are SGDLS and YYNGEE. Between the trimmed V and J ends, which lost 1 base and 3 bases, there was a span of 13 bases. CDR3: CASSVPAGTDYGYTF. CDR3 nucleotides: TGTGCCAGCAGCGTACCCGCAGGGACTGACTATGGCTACACCTTC.

The rearrangement joins TRBV24-1 to TRBJ1-1; D remains unclear. The germline V gene encodes CDR1 KGHDR and CDR2 SFDVKD. CDR3 size: 14 residues. Trimming removed 10 bases at V and 2 bases at J, with 16 bases between. In nucleotides, the CDR3 is TGTGCCACAGAAAGGAGGGTTGCAAACACTGAAGCTTTCTTT. Its translation is CATERRVANTEAFF.

This chain links TRBV7-3 with TRBJ2-7; 8 nucleotides agree with TRBD2. V shed 4 bases and J 6 bases; nucleotides not matched to a gene: 17. CDR3 length: 17 residues. Germline CDR1 and CDR2: SGHTA and FQGTGA. CDR3 in DNA: TGTGCCAGCAGCTCGACTAGCGCCCGGCACGGGGGCTCCGAGCAGTACTTC. Its protein product is CASSSTSARHGGSEQYF.

The chain joins TRBV2 to TRBJ1-2, with a tentative D call TRBD1 (5 bases). Germline V gene data show CDR1 as SNHLY and CDR2 as FYNNEI. Trimming removed 1 base at V and 2 bases at J, with 14 bases between. This CDR3 is 16 amino acids long. CDR3 in DNA: TGTGCCAGCAGTGAAGAGAAATGGACAACCAACTATGGCTACACCTTC. Translation gives CASSEEKWTTNYGYTF. Full variable domain (missing parts from reference TRBV2 and TRBJ1-2): EPEVTQTPSHQVTQMGQEVILRCVPISNHLYFYWYRQILGQKVEFLVSFYNNEISEKSEIFDDQFSVERPDGSNFTLKIRSTKLEDSAMYFCASSEEKWTTNYGYTFGSGTRLTVV.

V gene TRBV13 combines with J gene TRBJ2-6; TRBD2 agrees at 10 bases. Germline values: CDR1 PRHDT, CDR2 FYEKMQ (reference sequence). The CDR3 has 18 amino acids. Trimming took 1 base from V and 2 from J; bases not matched to a gene: 5. CDR3 residues: CASSLESGGAAGANVLTF. CDR3 sequence (DNA): TGTGCCAGCAGCTTAGAGAGCGGGGGGGCAGCTGGGGCCAACGTCCTGACTTTC.

V gene TRBV5-1 combines with J gene TRBJ2-7; 7 bases align to TRBD1. Germline V gives CDR1 SGHRS, CDR2 YFSETQ. The V and J ends lost 1 base and 2 bases, in that order; junction bases with no gene match: 3. The CDR3 is 14 amino acids. This CDR3 reads CASSLTDRPYEQYF. CDR3 in DNA: TGCGCCAGCAGCTTGACGGACAGGCCCTACGAGCAGTACTTC.

This rearrangement joins TRBV3-1 (or the pseudogene TRBV3-2) to TRBJ2-7; tentatively, D is TRBD2 (6 bases). The ends were cut back, 3 bases at V and 3 bases at J, with 12 bases in the middle. The CDR3 consists of 14 residues. CDR1 and CDR2 from the germline V gene are LGHDT and YNNKEL (reference sequence). The CDR3, as DNA: TGTGCCAGCAGCCAGTATTCGGGAGACTACGAGCAGTACTTC. Protein sequence: CASSQYSGDYEQYF.